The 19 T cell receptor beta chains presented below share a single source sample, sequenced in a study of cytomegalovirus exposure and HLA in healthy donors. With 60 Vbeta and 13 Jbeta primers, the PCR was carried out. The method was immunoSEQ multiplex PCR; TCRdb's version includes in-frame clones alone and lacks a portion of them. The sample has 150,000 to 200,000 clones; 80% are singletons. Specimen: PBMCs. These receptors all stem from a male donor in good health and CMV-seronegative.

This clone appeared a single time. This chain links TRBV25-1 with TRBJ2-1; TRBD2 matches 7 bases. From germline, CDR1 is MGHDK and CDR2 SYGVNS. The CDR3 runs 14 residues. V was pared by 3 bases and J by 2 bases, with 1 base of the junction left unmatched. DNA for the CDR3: TGTGCCAGCAGTGAGGGGGGGGCCTACAATGAGCAGTTCTTC. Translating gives CASSEGGAYNEQFF. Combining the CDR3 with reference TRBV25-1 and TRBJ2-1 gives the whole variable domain EADIYQTPRYLVIGTGKKITLECSQTMGHDKMYWYQQDPGMELHLIHYSYGVNSTEKGDLSSESTVSRIRTEHFPLTLESARPSHTSQYLCASSEGGAYNEQFFGPGTRLTVL.

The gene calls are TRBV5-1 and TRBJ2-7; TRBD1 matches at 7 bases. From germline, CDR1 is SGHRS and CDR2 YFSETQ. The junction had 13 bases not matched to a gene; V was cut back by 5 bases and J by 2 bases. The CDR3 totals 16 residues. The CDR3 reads CASRSGVDQGAYEQYF. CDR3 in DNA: TGCGCCAGCAGATCCGGGGTGGACCAGGGGGCCTACGAGCAGTACTTC.

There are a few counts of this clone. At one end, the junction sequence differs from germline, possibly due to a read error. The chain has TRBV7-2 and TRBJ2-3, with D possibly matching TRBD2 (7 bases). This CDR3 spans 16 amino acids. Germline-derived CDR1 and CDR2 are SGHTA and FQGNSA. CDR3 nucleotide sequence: TGCGCCAGCAGCCAAGAAGTCCGGGGGGCGATAGATACGCAGTATTTT. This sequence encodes CASSQEVRGAIDTQYF.

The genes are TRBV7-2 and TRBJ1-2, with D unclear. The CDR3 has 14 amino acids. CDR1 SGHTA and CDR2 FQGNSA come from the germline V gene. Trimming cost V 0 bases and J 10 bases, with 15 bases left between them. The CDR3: CASSLAAEGSAYTF. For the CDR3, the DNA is TGTGCCAGCAGCTTAGCGGCCGAGGGCTCGGCCTACACCTTC.

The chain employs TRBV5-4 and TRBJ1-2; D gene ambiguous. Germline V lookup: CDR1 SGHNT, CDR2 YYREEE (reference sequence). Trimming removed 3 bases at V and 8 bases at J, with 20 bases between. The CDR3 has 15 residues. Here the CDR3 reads CASSWGSLHSGGYTF. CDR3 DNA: TGTGCCAGCAGCTGGGGATCCCTCCACTCGGGAGGCTACACCTTC.

This CDR3 is CASGSGLAGGNEQFF. The CDR3 region has the DNA TGTGCTAGTGGTTCCGGACTAGCGGGGGGAAATGAGCAGTTCTTC. The rearrangement joins TRBV12-5 to TRBJ2-1; 14 bases agree with TRBD2. V trimming: 4 bases; J trimming: 7 bases; junction bases outside the gene matches: 3. The germline gives CDR1 LGHNT, CDR2 FRNRAP. The CDR3 loop spans 15 amino acids.

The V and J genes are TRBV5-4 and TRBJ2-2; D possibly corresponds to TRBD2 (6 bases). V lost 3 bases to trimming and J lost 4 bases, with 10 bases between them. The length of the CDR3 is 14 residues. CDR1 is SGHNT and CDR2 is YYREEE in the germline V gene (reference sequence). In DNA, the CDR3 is TGTGCCAGCAGCTCCCCAGCGGGCACCGGGGAGCTGTTTTTT. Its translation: CASSSPAGTGELFF.

As DNA, the CDR3 is TGCGCCAGCAGGGCCGGGACAGGGGTTTACGAGCAGTACTTC. Protein product: CASRAGTGVYEQYF. The chain has TRBV5-1 and TRBJ2-7, with 10 bases matching TRBD1. The CDR3 sequence is 14 residues long. The germline CDR1 and CDR2 sequences are SGHRS and YFSETQ. V gave up 5 bases and J gave up 4 bases; unmatched junction bases: 6. The full variable domain, its missing parts supplied by reference TRBV5-1 and TRBJ2-7, is KAGVTQTPRYLIKTRGQQVTLSCSPISGHRSVSWYQQTPGQGLQFLFEYFSETQRNKGNFPGRFSGRQFSNSRSEMNVSTLELGDSALYLCASRAGTGVYEQYFGPGTRLTVT.

CDR3 DNA: TGTGCCAGCAGCTTAGACCAGGGGGGGCGGGGGGCCGACAATGAGCAGTTCTTC. The encoded protein is CASSLDQGGRGADNEQFF. The rearrangement uses TRBV7-9 and TRBJ2-1, with D perhaps matching TRBD2 (8 bases). Germline CDR1 SEHNR, CDR2 FQNEAQ (reference sequence). This CDR3 has 18 residues. With 1 base removed from V and 5 bases from J, the gap between germline ends came to 21 bases.

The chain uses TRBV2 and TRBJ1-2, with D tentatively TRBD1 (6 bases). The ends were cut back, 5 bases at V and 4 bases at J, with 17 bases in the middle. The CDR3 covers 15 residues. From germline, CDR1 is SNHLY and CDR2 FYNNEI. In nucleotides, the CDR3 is TGTGCCAGCAGTCAGGTGGGGACATTGGGCTATGGCTACACCTTC. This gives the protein CASSQVGTLGYGYTF.

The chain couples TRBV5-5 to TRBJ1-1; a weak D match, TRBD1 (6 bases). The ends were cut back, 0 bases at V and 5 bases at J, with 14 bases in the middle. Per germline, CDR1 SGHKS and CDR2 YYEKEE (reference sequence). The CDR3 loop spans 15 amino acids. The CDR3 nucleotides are TGTGCCAGCAGCTTGGGGGCGAGGGGGGGAACTGAAGCTTTCTTT. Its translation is CASSLGARGGTEAFF. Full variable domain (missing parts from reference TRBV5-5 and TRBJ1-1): DAGVTQSPTHLIKTRGQQVTLRCSPISGHKSVSWYQQVLGQGPQFIFQYYEKEERGRGNFPDRFSARQFPNYSSELNVNALLLGDSALYLCASSLGARGGTEAFFGQGTRLTVV.

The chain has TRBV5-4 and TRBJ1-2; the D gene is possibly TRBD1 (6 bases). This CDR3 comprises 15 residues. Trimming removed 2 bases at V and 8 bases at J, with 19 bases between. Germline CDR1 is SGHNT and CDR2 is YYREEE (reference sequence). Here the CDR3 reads CASSFQDPKTGGYTF. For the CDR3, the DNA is TGTGCCAGCAGCTTTCAGGACCCGAAGACAGGAGGCTACACCTTC.

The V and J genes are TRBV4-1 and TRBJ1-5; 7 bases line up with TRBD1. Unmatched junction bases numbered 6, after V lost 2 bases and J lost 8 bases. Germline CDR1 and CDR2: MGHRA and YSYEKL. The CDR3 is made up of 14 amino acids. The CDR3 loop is CASSQRDSLEPQHF. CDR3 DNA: TGCGCCAGCAGCCAAAGGGACAGCCTGGAGCCCCAGCATTTT.

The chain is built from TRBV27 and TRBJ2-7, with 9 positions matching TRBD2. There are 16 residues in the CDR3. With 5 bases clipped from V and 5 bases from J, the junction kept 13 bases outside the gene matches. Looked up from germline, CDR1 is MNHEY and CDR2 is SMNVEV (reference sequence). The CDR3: CASSRFWASGVDEQYF. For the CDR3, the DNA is TGTGCCAGCAGTCGTTTTTGGGCTAGCGGGGTAGACGAGCAGTACTTC.

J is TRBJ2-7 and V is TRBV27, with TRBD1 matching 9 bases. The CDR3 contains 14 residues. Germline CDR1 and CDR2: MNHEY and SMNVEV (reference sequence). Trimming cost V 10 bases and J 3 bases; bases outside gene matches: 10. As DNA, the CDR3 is TGTGCCACCCCGCCGGGACAGGGAGACTACGAGCAGTACTTC. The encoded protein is CATPPGQGDYEQYF.

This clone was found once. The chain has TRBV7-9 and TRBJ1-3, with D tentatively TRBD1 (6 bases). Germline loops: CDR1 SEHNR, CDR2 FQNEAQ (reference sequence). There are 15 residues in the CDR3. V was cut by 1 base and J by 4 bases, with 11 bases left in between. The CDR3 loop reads CASSLVGTSGNTIYF. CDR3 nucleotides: TGTGCCAGCAGCTTAGTGGGGACATCCGGAAACACCATATATTTT. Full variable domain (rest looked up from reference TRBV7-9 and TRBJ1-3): DTGVSQNPRHKITKRGQNVTFRCDPISEHNRLYWYRQTLGQGPEFLTYFQNEAQLEKSRLLSDRFSAERPKGSFSTLEIQRTEQGDSAMYLCASSLVGTSGNTIYFGEGSWLTVV.

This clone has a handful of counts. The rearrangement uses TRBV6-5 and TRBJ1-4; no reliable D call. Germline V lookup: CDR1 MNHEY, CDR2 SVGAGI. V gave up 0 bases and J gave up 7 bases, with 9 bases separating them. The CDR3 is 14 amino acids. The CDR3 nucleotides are TGTGCCAGCAGTTACTCGAATCGGGTTGAAAAACTGTTTTTT. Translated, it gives CASSYSNRVEKLFF.

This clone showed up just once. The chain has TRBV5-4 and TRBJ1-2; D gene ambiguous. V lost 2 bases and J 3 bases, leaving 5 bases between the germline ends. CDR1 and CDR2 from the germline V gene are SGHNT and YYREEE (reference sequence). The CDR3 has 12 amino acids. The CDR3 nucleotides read TGTGCCAGCAGCTTAGGAGACTATGGCTACACCTTC. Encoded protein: CASSLGDYGYTF.

DNA of the CDR3: TGTGCCAGCAACCAAACACCCACAGGGTCGGGCTACACCTTC. Encoded protein: CASNQTPTGSGYTF. The rearrangement joins TRBV6-1 to TRBJ1-2; D possibly corresponds to TRBD1 (6 bases). The germline V gene has CDR1 MNHNS and CDR2 SASEGT. The CDR3 extends over 14 amino acids. V was cut by 7 bases and J by 8 bases, with 20 bases left in between.